This entry lists 18 T cell receptor beta chains sequenced from one sample in a study of blood T cell repertoires in COVID-19. Clones were sequenced by immunoSEQ multiplex PCR, and TCRdb holds only the in-frame ones, with some missing. The data show about 350,000 clones, 88% seen once. The sample consisted of PBMCs or T cells enriched from blood (not recorded which). The receptor source for this set is a woman younger than 45 who had been exposed to COVID-19.

This chain joins TRBV27 and TRBJ1-1; no clear D. Per the germline V gene, CDR1 is MNHEY and CDR2 is SMNVEV (reference sequence). V lost 1 base, J lost 7 bases, and 10 bases lay in between. The CDR3 is 13 residues long. The CDR3 protein is CASSLFPGLEAFF. CDR3 nucleotide sequence: TGTGCCAGCAGTTTATTCCCGGGTCTTGAAGCTTTCTTT.

The J gene is TRBJ2-1, the V gene TRBV7-2; 8 bases are a match to TRBD1. The CDR3 runs to 15 residues. V gave up 4 bases and J gave up 5 bases; unmatched junction bases: 7. Looked up from germline, CDR1 is SGHTA and CDR2 is FQGNSA. CDR3 loop: CASSYRDRKNNEQFF. In DNA, the CDR3 is TGTGCCAGCAGCTACCGGGACAGGAAGAACAATGAGCAGTTCTTC. Based on the CDR3 plus reference TRBV7-2 and TRBJ2-1, the full variable domain is GAGVSQSPSNKVTEKGKDVELRCDPISGHTALYWYRQSLGQGLEFLIYFQGNSAPDKSGLPSDRFSAERTGGSVSTLTIQRTQQEDSAVYLCASSYRDRKNNEQFFGPGTRLTVL.

J is TRBJ1-2 and V is TRBV11-3; tentatively, D is TRBD1 (5 bases). V lost 4 bases and J lost 5, with 11 bases in between. Germline lookup yields CDR1 SGHNT and CDR2 YENEEA. The CDR3 totals 13 residues. CDR3 coding DNA: TGTGCCAGCAGCTCAGGGCCGAATTATGGCTACACCTTC. It is translated as CASSSGPNYGYTF.

The J gene is TRBJ1-1, the V gene TRBV27, with D tentatively TRBD1 (5 bases). CDR1 is MNHEY, CDR2 SMNVEV, per germline (reference sequence). The CDR3 runs 14 residues. Trimming shortened V by 2 bases and J by 4 bases, and 11 bases separated the two germline ends. As DNA, the CDR3 is TGTGCCAGCAGTTTAGGAGCCAGGGTCACTGAAGCTTTCTTT. Translation gives CASSLGARVTEAFF.

The chain is built from TRBV28 and TRBJ1-1; D gene uncertain. Germline V CDR1 and CDR2: MDHEN, SYDVKM. V was trimmed by 2 bases and J by 4 bases, leaving 8 bases between them. The CDR3 spans 13 residues. Here the CDR3 DNA reads TGTGCCAGCAGTTTACAGGTTTCCACTGAAGCTTTCTTT. This encodes CASSLQVSTEAFF.

The chain carries TRBV5-6 and TRBJ2-2; D may be TRBD2 (6 bases). Trimming stripped 4 bases from V and 6 bases from J, with 19 bases between. This CDR3 has 16 amino acids. CDR1 and CDR2 from the germline V gene are SGHDT and YYEEEE. CDR3 residues: CASSPPPAGSPGELFF. DNA for the CDR3: TGTGCCAGCAGCCCGCCCCCGGCGGGGTCCCCCGGGGAGCTGTTTTTT.

The chain employs TRBV27 and TRBJ1-1; D is ambiguous. Germline assignment: CDR1 MNHEY and CDR2 SMNVEV (reference sequence). The length of the CDR3 is 14 residues. V lost 2 bases to trimming and J lost 4 bases, with 11 bases between them. This CDR3 is CASSLAVRSTEAFF. The DNA of the CDR3 is TGTGCCAGCAGTTTAGCGGTCCGGAGCACTGAAGCTTTCTTT.

The chain has TRBV6-5 and TRBJ1-6, with D uncertain. CDR1 and CDR2 from the germline V gene are MNHEY and SVGAGI. Trimming stripped 2 bases from V and 9 bases from J, with 8 bases between. CDR3 length: 13 amino acids. The CDR3: CASSYGSGSPLHF. The DNA for the CDR3 is TGTGCCAGCAGTTACGGTTCCGGTTCACCCCTCCACTTT.

This clone was found a few times. V and J are TRBV15 and TRBJ2-2; 7 nucleotides align to TRBD2. Losses at the gene ends were 5 bases for V and 4 bases for J; bases not matched to a gene: 4. CDR1 LNHNV and CDR2 YYDKDF come from the germline V gene (reference sequence). This CDR3 spans 14 amino acids. In DNA, the CDR3 is TGTGCCACCAGCGCAGCGGGGAGCACCGGGGAGCTGTTTTTT. Residues: CATSAAGSTGELFF.

This chain connects TRBV6-1 to TRBJ1-6; D perhaps matches TRBD1 (6 bases). The CDR3 has 15 residues. With 2 bases removed from V and 7 bases from J, the gap between germline ends came to 12 bases. Germline-derived CDR1 and CDR2 are MNHNS and SASEGT. In nucleotides, the CDR3 is TGTGCCAGCAGTGAAAGACAGGAGAACAATTCACCCCTCCACTTT. Amino acids: CASSERQENNSPLHF.

The gene calls are TRBV5-1 and TRBJ1-2; TRBD1 aligns across 9 bases. Losses at the gene ends were 2 bases for V and 8 bases for J; bases not matched to a gene: 7. The CDR3 sequence is 14 residues long. Germline V gene lookup returns CDR1 SGHRS and CDR2 YFSETQ. The CDR3 coding sequence is TGCGCCAGCAGCTTAACAGGGGGCGCGGAGGGCTACACCTTC. The encoded protein is CASSLTGGAEGYTF.

The chain is built from TRBV9 and TRBJ2-3; D gene uncertain. This CDR3 has 14 residues. CDR1 is SGDLS, CDR2 YYNGEE, per germline. Trimming cost V 4 bases and J 5 bases, with 14 bases left between them. CDR3 sequence: CASSKTGFGDTQYF. The CDR3 nucleotides read TGTGCCAGCAGCAAGACTGGTTTCGGAGATACGCAGTATTTT. Drawing the rest from reference TRBV9 and TRBJ2-3, the complete variable domain is DSGVTQTPKHLITATGQRVTLRCSPRSGDLSVYWYQQSLDQGLQFLIQYYNGEERAKGNILERFSAQQFPDLHSELNLSSLELGDSALYFCASSKTGFGDTQYFGPGTRLTVL.

The chain is built from TRBV7-9 and TRBJ1-2, with 9 positions matching TRBD1. This CDR3 has 15 amino acids. In germline, CDR1 is SEHNR, CDR2 FQNEAQ (reference sequence). V lost 5 bases and J lost 7; bases outside the gene matches: 11. CDR3 amino acids: CASSGTDRGYSGYTF. CDR3 nucleotides: TGTGCCAGCAGCGGGACAGACAGGGGGTATAGTGGCTACACCTTC.

The chain links TRBV27 to TRBJ1-2; 7 bases line up with TRBD1. Germline assignment: CDR1 MNHEY and CDR2 SMNVEV (reference sequence). After removal of 4 bases from V and 6 bases from J, the junction contained 5 bases not matched to a gene. This CDR3 spans 13 amino acids. The CDR3 protein is CASSSQGRHGYTF. In DNA form, the CDR3 reads TGTGCCAGCAGTTCACAGGGGAGGCATGGCTACACCTTC.

CDR3 in DNA: TGTGCCAGCAGCCGAGCGGGCCCCGGGGAAGAGACCCAGTACTTC. Residues: CASSRAGPGEETQYF. The V call is TRBV5-4, the J call TRBJ2-5; perhaps TRBD2 as D (6 bases). The CDR3 extends over 15 amino acids. Trimming pared 4 bases from V and 3 bases from J, leaving 16 bases between. CDR1 is SGHNT and CDR2 is YYREEE in the germline V gene (reference sequence).

V usage is TRBV10-1 and J usage is TRBJ2-2; D possibly corresponds to TRBD1 (5 bases). The germline V and J ends were trimmed by 4 bases and 3 bases, with 12 bases remaining between them. The CDR3 spans 15 residues. Germline V CDR1 and CDR2: WNHNN, SYGVQD (reference sequence). CDR3 in amino acids: CASSGGRPYTGELFF. Here the CDR3 DNA reads TGCGCCAGCAGTGGGGGCCGGCCTTACACCGGGGAGCTGTTTTTT.

The gene calls are TRBV12-5 and TRBJ2-1, with D possibly TRBD2 on 5 matching bases. V lost 5 bases to trimming and J lost 5 bases, with 13 bases between them. Germline values: CDR1 LGHNT, CDR2 FRNRAP. This CDR3 spans 14 amino acids. CDR3 sequence: CASGPGGLDNEQFF. In DNA, the CDR3 is TGTGCTAGTGGTCCGGGCGGACTGGACAATGAGCAGTTCTTC.

The chain joins TRBV5-1 to TRBJ1-1, with 8 positions matching TRBD1. The CDR3 spans 16 residues. From germline, CDR1 is SGHRS and CDR2 YFSETQ. With 0 bases clipped from V and 0 bases from J, the junction kept 4 bases outside the gene matches. The CDR3 bases are TGCGCCAGCAGCTTGGCACAGGGGGTGATGAACACTGAAGCTTTCTTT. This codes for CASSLAQGVMNTEAFF.